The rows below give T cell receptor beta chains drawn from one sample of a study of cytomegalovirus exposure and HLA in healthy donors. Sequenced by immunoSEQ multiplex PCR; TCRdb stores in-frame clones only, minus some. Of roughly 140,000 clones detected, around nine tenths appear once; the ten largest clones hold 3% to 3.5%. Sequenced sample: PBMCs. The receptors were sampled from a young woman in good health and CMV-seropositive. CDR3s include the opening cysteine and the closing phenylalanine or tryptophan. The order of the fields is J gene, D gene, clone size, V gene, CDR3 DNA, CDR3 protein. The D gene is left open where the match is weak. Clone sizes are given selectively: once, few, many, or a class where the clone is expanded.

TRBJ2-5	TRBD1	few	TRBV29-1	TGCAGCTGGACAGGGGGCCAAGAGACCCAGTACTTC	CSWTGGQETQYF
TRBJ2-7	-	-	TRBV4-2	TGTGCCAGCAGCCCTACTCCGTACGAGCAGTACTTC	CASSPTPYEQYF
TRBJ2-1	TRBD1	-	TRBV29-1	TGCAGCGCCAGAGGACAGGGCTACAATGAGCAGTTCTTC	CSARGQGYNEQFF
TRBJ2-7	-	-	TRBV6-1	TGTGCCAGCACCGAGTCTAGCGCTAACTCCTACGAGCAGTACTTC	CASTESSANSYEQYF
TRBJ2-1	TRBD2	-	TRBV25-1	TGTGCCAGCAGTGAATTTGCCCAGCGGGGTTCCTACAATGAGCAGTTCTTC	CASSEFAQRGSYNEQFF
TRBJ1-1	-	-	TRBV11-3	TGTGCCAGCAGAGGAAGGGGGGGGTTGGGCACTGAAGCTTTCTTT	CASRGRGGLGTEAFF
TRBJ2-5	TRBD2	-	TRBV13	TGTGCCAGCAGCTTACGTGCTAGCGGGAGAAGGGTAGAGACCCAGTACTTC	CASSLRASGRRVETQYF
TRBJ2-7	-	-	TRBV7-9	TGTGGCACTACGGGGGAAGGCCCCTACGAGCAGTACTTC	CGTTGEGPYEQYF
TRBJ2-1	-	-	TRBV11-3	TGTGCCAGCAGCTTAGGCAGATACAATGAGCAGTTCTTC	CASSLGRYNEQFF
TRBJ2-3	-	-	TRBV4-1	TGCGCCAGCAGCCAATCATCGGGAGACAGCCACACAGATACGCAGTATTTT	CASSQSSGDSHTDTQYF
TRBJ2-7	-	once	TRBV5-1	TGCGCCAGCAGGACAGCCGATTCCTACGAGCAGTACTTC	CASRTADSYEQYF
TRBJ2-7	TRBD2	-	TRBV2	TGTGCCAGCGCCGGACTAGTGAGGGAGCAGTACTTC	CASAGLVREQYF
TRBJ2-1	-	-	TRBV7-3	TGTGCCAGCAGCTTAATCCCCAGCACAGTGAATGAGCAGTTCTTC	CASSLIPSTVNEQFF
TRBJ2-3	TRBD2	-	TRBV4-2	TGTGCCAGCAGCCAAGTGGGAGGGACTAGCGGGAGGGCCGGGGCAGATACGCAGTATTTT	CASSQVGGTSGRAGADTQYF
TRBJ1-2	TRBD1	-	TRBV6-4	TGTGCCAGCAGTGACTCGGGCTTTGTTGAGGGACAGGGGTCCGATGGCTACACCTTC	CASSDSGFVEGQGSDGYTF
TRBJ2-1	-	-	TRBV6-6	TGTGCCAGCAGTCAAGACTATGCCGGTGAGCAGTTCTTC	CASSQDYAGEQFF
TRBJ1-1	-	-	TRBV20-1	TGCAGTGCTAGAGATGAAGTCGGGGCTTTCTTT	CSARDEVGAFF
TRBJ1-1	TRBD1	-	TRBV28	TGTGCCAGCAGCTACGACAGGGTCACTGAAGCTTTCTTT	CASSYDRVTEAFF
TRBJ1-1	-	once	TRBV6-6	TGTGCCAGCCAAACTACAGGAAGTAGGACTGAAGCTTTCTTT	CASQTTGSRTEAFF
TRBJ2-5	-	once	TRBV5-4	TGTGCCAGCAGCTTGGACCCGTCGGGGACCCAGTACTTC	CASSLDPSGTQYF
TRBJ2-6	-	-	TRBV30	TGTGCCTGGACCCTGGGGGCGAACTCTGGGGCCAACGTCCTGACTTTC	CAWTLGANSGANVLTF
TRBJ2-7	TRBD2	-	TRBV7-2	TGTGCCAGCAGCCCGGGGGGAGGGACCCCTTTGTGGCAGTACTTC	CASSPGGGTPLWQYF
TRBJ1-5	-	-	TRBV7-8	TGTGCCAGCAGCTTGTCACAGGATAGCAATCAGCCCCAGCATTTT	CASSLSQDSNQPQHF
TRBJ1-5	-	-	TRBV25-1	TGTGCCAGCAGGGGGGGGGACCAGCCCCAGCATTTT	CASRGGDQPQHF
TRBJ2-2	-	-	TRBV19	TGTGCCAGTAGTATCGGTGGCGGCCAAGGGGGACGCGGGGAGCTGTTTTTT	CASSIGGGQGGRGELFF
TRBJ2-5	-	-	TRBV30	TGTGCCTGGAGTCGCGGTAGCGGCCCCACGGGGGCCCAGTACTTC	CAWSRGSGPTGAQYF
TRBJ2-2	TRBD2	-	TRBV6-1	TGTGCCAGCGGCGGGGCGGGAGGGGACACCGGGGAGCTGTTTTTT	CASGGAGGDTGELFF
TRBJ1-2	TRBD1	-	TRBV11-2	TGTGCCAGCAGCCTCAGGTGGGGACAGGGGTCATATGGCTACACCTTC	CASSLRWGQGSYGYTF
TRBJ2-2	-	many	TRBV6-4	TGTGCCAGCAGTGACTCGAGCGACACCGGGGAGCTGTTTTTT	CASSDSSDTGELFF
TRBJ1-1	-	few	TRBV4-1	TGCGCCAGCAGCCAACGAGAACAACAGGGAGCTTTCTTT	CASSQREQQGAFF
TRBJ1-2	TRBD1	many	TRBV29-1	TGCAGCGTGGGGGGACAGGGGGCTGGCTATGGCTACACCTTC	CSVGGQGAGYGYTF
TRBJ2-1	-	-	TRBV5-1	TGCGCCAGCAGCTTCCTAAGTAGTCAGGGGGGCTACAATGAGCAGTTCTTC	CASSFLSSQGGYNEQFF
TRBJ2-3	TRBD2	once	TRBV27	TGTGCCAGCAGTTTTGTTAGCGGGAGGGAGTTTAGAAATACGCAGTATTTT	CASSFVSGREFRNTQYF